This T cell receptor (beta chain) was identified in a study of T cell responses to AZD1222 COVID-19 vaccine. Data came from immunoSEQ multiplex PCR; TCRdb stores just in-frame clones and leaves some out. The sample lists more than 50,000 clones, roughly nine tenths seen once, with just under 2% in the top ten. This CDR3 contains 14 residues. Germline CDR1 and CDR2: MNHNS and SASEGT. V lost 5 bases and J lost 7, with 12 bases in between. This TCR came from an adult in good health. The chain combines TRBV6-1 with TRBJ1-6, with D uncertain. The specimen was peripheral blood, collected on day 0 of AZD1222 vaccination. CDR3 residues: CASSSGMVNSPLHF. The CDR3 nucleotides are TGTGCCAGCAGTTCCGGGATGGTCAATTCACCCCTCCACTTT.